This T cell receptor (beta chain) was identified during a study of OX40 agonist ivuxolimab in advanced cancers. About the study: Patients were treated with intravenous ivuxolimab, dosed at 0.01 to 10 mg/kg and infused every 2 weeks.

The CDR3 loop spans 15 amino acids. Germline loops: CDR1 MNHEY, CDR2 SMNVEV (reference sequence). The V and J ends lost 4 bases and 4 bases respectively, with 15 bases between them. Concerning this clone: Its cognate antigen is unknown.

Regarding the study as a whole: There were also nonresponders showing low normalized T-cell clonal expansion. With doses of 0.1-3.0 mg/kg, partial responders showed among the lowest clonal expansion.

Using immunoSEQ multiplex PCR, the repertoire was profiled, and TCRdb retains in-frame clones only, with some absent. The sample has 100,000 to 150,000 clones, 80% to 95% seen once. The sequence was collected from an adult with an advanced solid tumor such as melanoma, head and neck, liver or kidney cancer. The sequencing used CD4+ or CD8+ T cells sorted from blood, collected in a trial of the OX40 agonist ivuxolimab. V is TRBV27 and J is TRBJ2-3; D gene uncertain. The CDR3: CASSSRTVVADTQYF. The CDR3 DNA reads TGTGCCAGCAGTTCTAGAACGGTCGTGGCAGATACGCAGTATTTT.